The 24 T cell receptor beta chains below were found in one sample sequenced in a study of T cells in women clearing cervical HPV infection. TCRdb keeps only in-frame clones here, not all; method: immunoSEQ multiplex PCR. The repertoire table contains 20,000 to 25,000 clones. Input material: blood buffy coat. Source of these receptors: a woman aged 18 to 69 with a cervical HPV16 infection that either progressed to CIN3+ or cleared (not recorded which).

As concerns this clone: The observed sequence ends 3 residues before the CDR3 terminus, with the missing tail filled in from the germline J gene. The V call is TRBV7-2, the J call TRBJ1-1; TRBD1 agrees at 12 bases. Trimming cost V 5 bases and J 3 bases; bases outside gene matches: 1. Per germline, CDR1 SGHTA and CDR2 FQGNSA. This CDR3 spans 14 amino acids. CDR3 sequence: CASSGTGGYTEAFF. The sequenced part of the CDR3 DNA is TGTGCCAGCAGCGGGACAGGGGGCTACACTGAA.

Worth noting for this clone: The read falls 3 residues short of the CDR3 end, and the missing part is taken from the germline J gene. The V gene is TRBV5-1, the J gene TRBJ1-4; D is perhaps TRBD1 (6 bases). Trimming pared 0 bases from V and 8 bases from J, leaving 17 bases between. CDR3 length equals 16 residues. The germline CDR1 and CDR2 sequences are SGHRS and YFSETQ. The CDR3: CASSLVGQNKGEKLFF. The covered CDR3 bases are TGCGCCAGCAGCTTGGTTGGACAGAACAAAGGGGAAAAA.

Concerning this clone itself: Read coverage stops 3 residues before the CDR3 terminus; the germline J gene supplies the remainder. The chain is built from TRBV20-1 and TRBJ2-5; the match to TRBD2 covers 12 bases. The junction had 5 bases not matched to a gene; V was cut back by 6 bases and J by 3 bases. This CDR3 spans 14 amino acids. Germline V gene lookup returns CDR1 DFQATT and CDR2 SNEGSKA (reference sequence). CDR3 DNA, as far as it was read: TGCAGTGCAGAAGGACTAGCGGGAAAAGAGACC. Protein product: CSAEGLAGKET. The full CDR3 sequence reads CSAEGLAGKETQYF.

Concerning this clone itself: Read sequence stops 3 residues before the CDR3 end, and the germline J gene provides the missing end. The V gene is TRBV7-9, the J gene TRBJ1-2, with D maybe TRBD1 (5 bases). The CDR3 sequence is 13 residues long. Germline V gives CDR1 SEHNR, CDR2 FQNEAQ (reference sequence). CDR3 sequence: CASSLGRVGDYTF. The DNA read from the CDR3 is TGTGCCAGCAGCTTAGGCAGGGTCGGCGAC. Looking up the rest from reference TRBV7-9 and TRBJ1-2 gives the full variable domain: DTGVSQNPRHKITKRGQNVTFRCDPISEHNRLYWYRQTLGQGPEFLTYFQNEAQLEKSRLLSDRFSAERPKGSFSTLEIQRTEQGDSAMYLCASSLGRVGDYTFGSGTRLTVV.

Note on this clone: The CDR3 end is not reached by the read, which stops 3 residues before it; the germline J gene fills it in. This rearrangement joins TRBV5-1 to TRBJ1-2; TRBD1 agrees at 7 bases. The CDR3 contains 16 residues. Trimming cost V 3 bases and J 5 bases; bases outside gene matches: 13. Per the germline V gene, CDR1 is SGHRS and CDR2 is YFSETQ. The CDR3 sequence is CASSSNPGEGAYGYTF. Incomplete CDR3 DNA: TGCGCCAGCAGCTCGAACCCAGGGGAGGGGGCATATGGC.

The CDR3 loop reads CASSMGTPNSPLHF. The part of the CDR3 DNA that was read is TGTGCCAGTAGTATGGGGACACCCAATTCACCC. The chain joins TRBV19 to TRBJ1-6; possibly TRBD1 for D (6 bases). The read finishes 3 residues shy of the CDR3 end, and the germline J gene is used to complete it. CDR1 is LNHDA, CDR2 SQIVND, per germline (reference sequence). Trimming pared 3 bases from V and 7 bases from J, leaving 10 bases between. The length of the CDR3 is 14 residues.

As for this clone: Read data end 3 residues before the CDR3 end; the end is taken from the germline J gene. J is TRBJ2-3 and V is TRBV19; 8 nucleotides align to TRBD1. The CDR3 covers 15 residues. The germline V gene encodes CDR1 LNHDA and CDR2 SQIVND (reference sequence). After removal of 3 bases from V and 6 bases from J, the junction contained 8 bases not matched to a gene. The sequenced part of the CDR3 DNA is TGTGCCAGTAGTATCAGAGACAGGGGTTGGGATACG. The encoded protein is CASSIRDRGWDT. The whole CDR3 protein is CASSIRDRGWDTQYF.

Concerning this clone: The read comes to an end 3 residues before the CDR3 does, leaving the germline J gene to fill in the end. This rearrangement joins TRBV7-8 to TRBJ2-7, with D perhaps TRBD2 (5 bases). Trimming took 5 bases from V and 3 from J, leaving 11 bases between them. Germline V lookup: CDR1 SGHVS, CDR2 FQNEAQ. The CDR3 has 13 residues. CDR3 DNA (partial): TGTGCCAGCAGCCACGAGGGCCACTACGAG. Its translation: CASSHEGHYE. The whole CDR3 protein is CASSHEGHYEQYF.

About this clone: The CDR3 is cut off 3 residues early in the read; its end comes from the germline J gene. The gene calls are TRBV12-3 or TRBV12-4 and TRBJ2-1; 7 positions match TRBD1. V shed 6 bases and J 0 bases; nucleotides not matched to a gene: 5. This CDR3 is 15 amino acids long. The CDR3 sequence: CASSPDRVSYNEQFF. Partial CDR3 DNA: TGTGCCAGCAGCCCCGACAGGGTCTCCTACAATGAG.

A note on this clone: The CDR3 end is not reached by the read, which stops 3 residues before it; the germline J gene fills it in. The rearrangement joins TRBV29-1 to TRBJ2-3; a weak D match, TRBD1 (6 bases). The germline V gene has CDR1 SQVTM and CDR2 ANQGSEA. CDR3 size: 13 residues. CDR3 region: CSVADSSNQPQYF. Incomplete CDR3 DNA: TGCAGCGTTGCGGACAGCTCTAATCAGCCG.

Comment on this clone: Sequencing ends 3 residues short of the CDR3 end; the germline J gene provides the rest. The chain couples TRBV7-2 to TRBJ2-3; no firm D call. The V and J ends lost 7 bases and 7 bases respectively, with 21 bases between them. The CDR3 has 15 amino acids. From germline, CDR1 is SGHTA and CDR2 FQGNSA. The CDR3 bases that were read are TGTGCCAGCACCCCTCAGTCGCCCGCTTCTTATACG. This encodes CASTPQSPASYT. The CDR3 in its entirety is CASTPQSPASYTQYF. Looking up the rest from reference TRBV7-2 and TRBJ2-3 gives the full variable domain: GAGVSQSPSNKVTEKGKDVELRCDPISGHTALYWYRQSLGQGLEFLIYFQGNSAPDKSGLPSDRFSAERTGGSVSTLTIQRTQQEDSAVYLCASTPQSPASYTQYFGPGTRLTVL.

A word on this clone: The read is 3 residues too short to cover the CDR3 end, so that end is filled in from the germline J gene. V gene TRBV18 combines with J gene TRBJ1-1; no reliable D call. V was cut by 1 base and J by 1 base, with 10 bases left in between. Germline CDR1 and CDR2: KGHSH and LQKENI. This CDR3 is 15 amino acids long. The CDR3: CASSPRGGTNTEAFF. Partial CDR3 DNA: TGTGCCAGCTCACCACGAGGCGGCACGAACACTGAA. Using reference TRBV18 and TRBJ1-1 for the parts outside the CDR3, the full variable domain is NAGVMQNPRHLVRRRGQEARLRCSPMKGHSHVYWYRQLPEEGLKFMVYLQKENIIDESGMPKERFSAEFPKEGPSILRIQQVVRGDSAAYFCASSPRGGTNTEAFFGQGTRLTVV.

In the case of this clone: The CDR3 end falls 3 residues outside the read, so it is completed with the germline J gene. The identical CDR3 is also encoded by other nucleotide sequences in the sample. The gene calls are TRBV7-2 and TRBJ2-3, with 7 nucleotides matching TRBD1. The ends lost 2 bases at V and 3 bases at J; junction bases unmatched: 5. Germline V CDR1 and CDR2: SGHTA, FQGNSA. The CDR3 length is 15 residues. CDR3 region: CASSLRTGGTDTQYF. The CDR3 DNA, read in part, is TGTGCCAGCAGCTTAAGGACAGGAGGTACAGATACG. Full variable domain (rest looked up from reference TRBV7-2 and TRBJ2-3): GAGVSQSPSNKVTEKGKDVELRCDPISGHTALYWYRQSLGQGLEFLIYFQGNSAPDKSGLPSDRFSAERTGGSVSTLTIQRTQQEDSAVYLCASSLRTGGTDTQYFGPGTRLTVL.

Concerning this clone: The read gets to within 3 residues of the CDR3 end, and the germline J gene fills in the rest. This chain connects TRBV20-1 to TRBJ2-7; D is ambiguous. The CDR3 contains 16 residues. Germline-derived CDR1 and CDR2 are DFQATT and SNEGSKA (reference sequence). V dropped 4 bases and J dropped 0 bases, with 19 bases sitting between them. CDR3 DNA (partial): TGCAGTGCTACGCCACCCTTATTTGGCAGCTCCTACGAG. It encodes CSATPPLFGSSYE. The CDR3 in full is CSATPPLFGSSYEQYF.

Concerning this clone: The read is 3 residues too short to cover the CDR3 end, so that end is filled in from the germline J gene. The chain joins TRBV7-3 to TRBJ2-7, with TRBD2 as a possible D gene (7 bases). This CDR3 contains 13 residues. The germline V and J ends were trimmed by 2 bases and 6 bases, with 11 bases remaining between them. Germline V CDR1 and CDR2: SGHTA, FQGTGA. The CDR3: CASSLRGAGEQYF. CDR3 bases read: TGTGCCAGCAGCTTACGGGGGGCTGGCGAG.

CDR3 DNA, as far as it was read: TGTGCCAGCAGTCCCCTTCGACAGGGAAGCTACGAG. Translation: CASSPLRQGSYE. The entire CDR3 sequence reads CASSPLRQGSYEQYF. V and J are TRBV6-2 or TRBV6-3 and TRBJ2-7, with 7 bases that match TRBD1. Read data end 3 residues before the CDR3 end; the end is taken from the germline J gene. V lost 5 bases, J lost 3 bases, and 10 bases stayed unmatched. Germline CDR1 reads MNHEY; CDR2 reads SVGEGT. The CDR3 is 15 residues long.

Concerning this clone itself: The DNA ends 3 residues before the CDR3 does, and the rest of the CDR3 is filled in from the germline J gene. V usage is TRBV18 and J usage is TRBJ2-3; 7 bases are a match to TRBD2. The CDR3 consists of 16 residues. From germline, CDR1 is KGHSH and CDR2 LQKENI. The chain's CDR3 is CASSPFGGRDSQPQYF. The DNA read from the CDR3 is TGTGCCAGCTCACCATTCGGGGGGAGGGATTCTCAGCCG.

Notes on this clone: The read ends 3 residues early relative to the CDR3; the germline J gene fills the gap. The V gene is TRBV5-4, the J gene TRBJ2-7; TRBD1 aligns across 9 bases. Germline V CDR1 and CDR2: SGHNT, YYREEE (reference sequence). V lost 7 bases, J lost 6 bases, and 11 bases stayed unmatched. The CDR3 covers 14 residues. Partial CDR3 DNA: TGTGCCAGCGGATGGGCACAGGGGGCAGTCGAG. Protein sequence: CASGWAQGAVE. The whole CDR3 sequence is CASGWAQGAVEQYF. Filled out from reference TRBV5-4 and TRBJ2-7, the complete variable domain reads ETGVTQSPTHLIKTRGQQVTLRCSSQSGHNTVSWYQQALGQGPQFIFQYYREEENGRGNFPPRFSGLQFPNYSSELNVNALELDDSALYLCASGWAQGAVEQYFGPGTRLTVT.

Details on this clone: From the germline J gene comes the end of the CDR3, since the read stops 3 residues before it. This chain uses TRBV6-2 or TRBV6-3 with TRBJ2-3; no clear D gene. Germline lookup yields CDR1 MNHEY and CDR2 SVGEGT. This CDR3 contains 12 residues. The sequenced part of the CDR3 DNA is TGTGCCAGCACGGGTGTCGAAGAGACG. It translates to CASTGVEET. The complete CDR3 reads CASTGVEETQYF.

In the case of this clone: The read terminates 3 residues ahead of where the CDR3 ends, so the germline J gene completes it. V gene TRBV23-1 combines with J gene TRBJ2-4, with 9 nucleotides matching TRBD1. TRBV23-1 is treated as an ORF (open reading frame) with a function not yet certain. Trimming at V came to 0 bases and at J to 5 bases, leaving 5 bases not matched to a gene. CDR3 length equals 16 residues. The CDR3 sequence: CASSQSSGQGQNIQYF. The sequenced CDR3 bases are TGCGCCAGCAGTCAATCCTCCGGACAGGGGCAAAACATT.

Points on this clone: The read stops 3 residues short of the end of the CDR3; the missing end is completed from the germline J gene. V is TRBV6-2 or TRBV6-3 and J is TRBJ2-7; weak D call: TRBD2 (5 bases). The CDR3 loop spans 14 amino acids. V was shortened by 4 bases and J by 2 bases, with 12 bases between the two germline ends. The germline gives CDR1 MNHEY, CDR2 SVGEGT. CDR3 DNA (partial): TGTGCCAGCAGTTTCGGGGTCCCCACCTACGAG. Translating it yields CASSFGVPTYE. In full, the CDR3 reads CASSFGVPTYEQYF.

For this clone: Read coverage stops 3 residues before the CDR3 terminus; the germline J gene supplies the remainder. The chain is built from TRBV20-1 and TRBJ1-5, with D possibly TRBD1 on 5 matching bases. Germline-derived CDR1 and CDR2 are DFQATT and SNEGSKA (reference sequence). Deletions cut 6 bases from V and 1 base from J, with 13 bases between. CDR3 length equals 14 residues. CDR3 DNA, as far as it was read: TGCAGTGCCAGTCAGGGAACGAGCAATCAGCCC. Protein: CSASQGTSNQP. The whole CDR3 protein reads CSASQGTSNQPQHF.

With regard to this clone: The DNA ends 3 residues before the CDR3 does, and the rest of the CDR3 is filled in from the germline J gene. The chain carries TRBV6-2 or TRBV6-3 and TRBJ2-2, with a possible D match to TRBD1 (7 bases). Trimming took off 6 bases at V and 4 bases at J, with 15 bases between the two ends. Germline V lookup: CDR1 MNHEY, CDR2 SVGEGT. CDR3 length equals 15 residues. CDR3 sequence: CASSGGGASTGELFF. The sequenced CDR3 bases are TGTGCCAGCAGCGGAGGGGGCGCGAGCACCGGGGAG.

To note about this clone: The CDR3 extends 3 residues past the end of the read, so its final part is completed from the germline J gene. The V gene is TRBV9, the J gene TRBJ1-6; D unresolved. V dropped 0 bases and J dropped 10 bases, with 11 bases sitting between them. From germline, CDR1 is SGDLS and CDR2 YYNGEE. This CDR3 comprises 14 residues. The CDR3 reads CASSVGGTGSPLHF. The part of the CDR3 DNA that was read is TGTGCCAGCAGCGTAGGTGGAACGGGGTCACCC.